Below are 6 T cell receptor beta chains sequenced from a single sample in a study of shared clonotypes between healthy human individuals. The data were produced by immunoSEQ multiplex PCR, yet TCRdb's version contains in-frame clones alone and is incomplete. The table records approximately 1.4 million clones, approximately 98% of them present only once. The material sequenced was naive CD4+ T cells sorted from blood. Sample subset: CD45RA+ positively selected. The source of these receptors is a man aged 25 to 40 in good health.

J is TRBJ1-1 and V is TRBV2; TRBD1 agrees at 10 bases. From germline, CDR1 is SNHLY and CDR2 FYNNEI. The CDR3 loop spans 14 amino acids. The V and J ends lost 8 bases and 0 bases, in that order; junction bases with no gene match: 3. The CDR3 coding sequence is TGTGCCAGCGGGACAGGGGATATGAACACTGAAGCTTTCTTT. Translation gives CASGTGDMNTEAFF.

The rearrangement uses TRBV4-1 and TRBJ2-1, with D uncertain. V lost 1 base and J lost 8, with 12 bases in between. Germline loops: CDR1 MGHRA, CDR2 YSYEKL. The CDR3 totals 14 residues. The CDR3 here is CASSQVPESDEQFF. The CDR3 bases are TGCGCCAGCAGCCAAGTCCCTGAGTCGGATGAGCAGTTCTTC.

This chain connects TRBV9 to TRBJ2-1; 8 positions agree with TRBD1. The CDR3 has 15 residues. Trimming at V came to 4 bases and at J to 3 bases, leaving 6 bases not matched to a gene. CDR1 and CDR2 (germline): SGDLS, YYNGEE. The CDR3: CASSRTGYDYNEQFF. CDR3 DNA sequence: TGTGCCAGCAGCAGGACAGGGTATGACTACAATGAGCAGTTCTTC.

The V gene is TRBV19, the J gene TRBJ1-3; D may be TRBD1 (5 bases). Germline V gene data show CDR1 as LNHDA and CDR2 as SQIVND (reference sequence). The germline V and J ends were trimmed by 5 bases and 0 bases, with 11 bases remaining between them. The CDR3 has 15 amino acids. The CDR3 DNA sequence: TGTGCCAGTAGTTCCGGGACCACCTCTGGAAACACCATATATTTT. It yields the protein CASSSGTTSGNTIYF. The whole variable domain, remainder taken from reference TRBV19 and TRBJ1-3, is DGGITQSPKYLFRKEGQNVTLSCEQNLNHDAMYWYRQDPGQGLRLIYYSQIVNDFQKGDIAEGYSVSREKKESFPLTVTSAQKNPTAFYLCASSSGTTSGNTIYFGEGSWLTVV.

This chain connects TRBV27 to TRBJ2-3; D is perhaps TRBD2 (5 bases). The CDR3 loop spans 13 amino acids. V was clipped by 8 bases and J by 2 bases, with 11 bases between them. Looked up from germline, CDR1 is MNHEY and CDR2 is SMNVEV (reference sequence). CDR3 sequence (DNA): TGTGCCAGCGCAGACCGGGACACAGATACGCAGTATTTT. This sequence encodes CASADRDTDTQYF.

A single count supports this clone. This chain connects TRBV5-6 to TRBJ2-2, with TRBD2 identical over 9 bases. The germline V gene has CDR1 SGHDT and CDR2 YYEEEE. Losses at the gene ends were 1 base for V and 7 bases for J; bases not matched to a gene: 11. There are 17 residues in the CDR3. As DNA, the CDR3 is TGTGCCAGCAGCTTGTATGGCGGGAGGGCCTCGGTCGGGGAGCTGTTTTTT. It encodes CASSLYGGRASVGELFF.